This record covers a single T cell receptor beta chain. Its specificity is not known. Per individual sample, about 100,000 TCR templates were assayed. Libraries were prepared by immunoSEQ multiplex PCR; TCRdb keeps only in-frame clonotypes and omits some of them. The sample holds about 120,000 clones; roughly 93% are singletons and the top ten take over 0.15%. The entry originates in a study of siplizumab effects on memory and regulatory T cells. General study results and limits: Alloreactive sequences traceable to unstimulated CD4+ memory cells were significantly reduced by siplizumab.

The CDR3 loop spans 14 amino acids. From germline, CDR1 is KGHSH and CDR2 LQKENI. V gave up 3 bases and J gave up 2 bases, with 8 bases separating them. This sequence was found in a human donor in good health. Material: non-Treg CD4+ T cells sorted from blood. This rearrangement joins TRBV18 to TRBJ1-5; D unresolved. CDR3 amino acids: CASSPSLGNQPQHF. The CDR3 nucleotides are TGTGCCAGCTCACCCTCTTTGGGCAATCAGCCCCAGCATTTT.